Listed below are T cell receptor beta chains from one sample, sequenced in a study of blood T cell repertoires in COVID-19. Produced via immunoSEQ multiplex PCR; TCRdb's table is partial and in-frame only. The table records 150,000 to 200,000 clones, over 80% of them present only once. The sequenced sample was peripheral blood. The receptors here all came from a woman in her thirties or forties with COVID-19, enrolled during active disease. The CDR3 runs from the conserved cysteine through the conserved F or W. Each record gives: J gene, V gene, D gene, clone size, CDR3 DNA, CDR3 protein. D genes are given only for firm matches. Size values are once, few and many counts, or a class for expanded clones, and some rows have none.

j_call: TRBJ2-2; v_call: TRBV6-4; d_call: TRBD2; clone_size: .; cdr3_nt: TGTGCCAGCAAGCGGGGGGTGAACACCGGGGAGCTGTTTTTT; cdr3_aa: CASKRGVNTGELFF
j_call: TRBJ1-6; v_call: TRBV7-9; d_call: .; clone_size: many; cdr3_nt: TGTGCCAGCAGCCTCGGGCAGGGGTTCTATAATTCACCCCTCCACTTT; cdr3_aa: CASSLGQGFYNSPLHF
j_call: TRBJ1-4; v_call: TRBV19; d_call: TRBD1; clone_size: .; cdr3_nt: TGTGCCAGTAGTATAATAGGGGACAGGGGGTTCGAAAAACTGTTTTTT; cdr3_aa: CASSIIGDRGFEKLFF
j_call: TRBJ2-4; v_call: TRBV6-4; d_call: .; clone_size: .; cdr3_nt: TGTGCCAGCAGTGACTCGAGAGGGGGGGGTGACATTCAGTACTTC; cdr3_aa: CASSDSRGGGDIQYF
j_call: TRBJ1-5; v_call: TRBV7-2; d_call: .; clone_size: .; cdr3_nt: TGTGCCAGCGGGGGGGGTTGGAGCAATCAGCCCCAGCATTTT; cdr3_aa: CASGGGWSNQPQHF
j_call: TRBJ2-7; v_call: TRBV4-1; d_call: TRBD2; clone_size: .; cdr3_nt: TGCGCCAGCAGCCCAAAAGAAGGGGACTATCCCTACGAGCAGTACTTC; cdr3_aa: CASSPKEGDYPYEQYF
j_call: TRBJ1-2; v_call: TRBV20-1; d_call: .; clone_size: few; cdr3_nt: TGCAGTGCTAGCGGGGGAAGTGGCTACACCTTC; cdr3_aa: CSASGGSGYTF
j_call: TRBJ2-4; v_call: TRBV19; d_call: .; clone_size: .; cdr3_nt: TGTGCCAGTAGTATTTTAATGGACCCATTGGGGCAAAAACACATTCAGTACTTC; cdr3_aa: CASSILMDPLGQKHIQYF
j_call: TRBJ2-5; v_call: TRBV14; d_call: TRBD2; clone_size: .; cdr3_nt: TGTGCCAGCAGCCAAGATCGGGAGCGGGGAGAGACCCAGTACTTC; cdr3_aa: CASSQDRERGETQYF
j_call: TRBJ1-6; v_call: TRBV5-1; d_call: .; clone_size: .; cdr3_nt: TGCGCCAGCAGCTTGGGCTGGGGGAGGGTTTCCGCGCCCCTCCACTTT; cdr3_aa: CASSLGWGRVSAPLHF
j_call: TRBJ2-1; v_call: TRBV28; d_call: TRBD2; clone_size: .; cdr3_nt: TGTGCCAGCAGCCTAGCGGGTGTTTCCTACAATGAGCAGTTCTTC; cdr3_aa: CASSLAGVSYNEQFF
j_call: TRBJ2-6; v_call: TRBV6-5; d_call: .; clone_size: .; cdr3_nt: TGTGCCAGCAGGGACGGGAGATCTGGGGCCAACGTCCTGACTTTC; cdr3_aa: CASRDGRSGANVLTF
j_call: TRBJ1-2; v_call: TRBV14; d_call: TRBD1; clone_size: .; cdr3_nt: TGTGCCAGCAGCCACCCAGGGGGCAGGAGTAACTATGGCTACACCTTC; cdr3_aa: CASSHPGGRSNYGYTF
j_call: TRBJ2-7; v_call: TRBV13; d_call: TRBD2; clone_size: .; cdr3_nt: TGTGCCAGCAGCTTACCTCGGGAGGGCGCCGAGCAGTACTTC; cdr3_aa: CASSLPREGAEQYF
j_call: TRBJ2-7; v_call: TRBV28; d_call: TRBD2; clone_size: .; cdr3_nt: TGTGCCAGCAGTTCATGGACTAGCGGGGCCTCCTACGAGCAGTACTTC; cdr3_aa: CASSSWTSGASYEQYF
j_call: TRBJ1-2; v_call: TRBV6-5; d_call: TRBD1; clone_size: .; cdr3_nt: TGTGCCAGCAGAGCGACAGGGGGCAGAGGCTACACCTTC; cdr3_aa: CASRATGGRGYTF
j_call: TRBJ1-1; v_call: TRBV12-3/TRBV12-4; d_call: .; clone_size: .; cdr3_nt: TGTGCCGCGACTAGATTCACTGAAGCTTTCTTT; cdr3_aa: CAATRFTEAFF
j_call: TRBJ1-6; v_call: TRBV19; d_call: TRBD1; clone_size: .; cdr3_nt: TGTGCCAGTGGGGACAGTCAACGATCACCCCTCCACTTT; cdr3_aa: CASGDSQRSPLHF
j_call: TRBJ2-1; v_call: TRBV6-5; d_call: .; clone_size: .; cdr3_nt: TGTGCCAGCGGTCGGGGGAACTCCTACAATGAGCAGTTCTTC; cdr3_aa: CASGRGNSYNEQFF
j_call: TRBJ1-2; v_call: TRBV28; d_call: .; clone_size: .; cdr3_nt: TGTGCCAGCAGTTTCGGGGTTGTCTATGGCTACACCTTC; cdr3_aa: CASSFGVVYGYTF
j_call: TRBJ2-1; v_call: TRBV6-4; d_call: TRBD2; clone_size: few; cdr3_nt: TGTGCCAGCAGTGACTCGAGCGGGGGGGCGGATGAGCAGTTCTTC; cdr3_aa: CASSDSSGGADEQFF
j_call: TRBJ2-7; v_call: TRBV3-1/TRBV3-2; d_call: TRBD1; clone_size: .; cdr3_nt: TGTGCCAGCAGCCCCGGGACAGGGAATAGGTACGAGCAGTACTTC; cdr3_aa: CASSPGTGNRYEQYF
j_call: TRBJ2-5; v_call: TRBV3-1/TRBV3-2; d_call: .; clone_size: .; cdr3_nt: TGTGCCAGCAGCCAGGCAGGGACACTACCGAAAGAGACCCAGTACTTC; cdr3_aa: CASSQAGTLPKETQYF
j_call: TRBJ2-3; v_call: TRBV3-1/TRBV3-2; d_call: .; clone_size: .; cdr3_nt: TGTGCCAGCAGGGGCGACAGCACAGATACGCAGTATTTT; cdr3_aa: CASRGDSTDTQYF
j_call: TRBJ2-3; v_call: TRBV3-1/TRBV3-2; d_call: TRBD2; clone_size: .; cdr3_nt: TGTGCCAGCAGCCGGCCCGGCGGGGGGGCGATAGATACGCAGTATTTT; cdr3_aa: CASSRPGGGAIDTQYF
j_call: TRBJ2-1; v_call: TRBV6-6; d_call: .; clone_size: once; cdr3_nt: TGTGCCAGCAGTTACTCGAGCGTTTCCGAGCAGTTCTTC; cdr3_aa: CASSYSSVSEQFF
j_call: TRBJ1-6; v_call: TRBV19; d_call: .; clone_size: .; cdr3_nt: TGTGCCAGTACTCAGCGACCCAGTTATAATTCACCCCTCCACTTT; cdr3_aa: CASTQRPSYNSPLHF
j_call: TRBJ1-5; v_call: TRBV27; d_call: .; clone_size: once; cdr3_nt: TGTGCCAGCAGTTCGACCACAGGGCATCAGCCCCAGCATTTT; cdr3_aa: CASSSTTGHQPQHF